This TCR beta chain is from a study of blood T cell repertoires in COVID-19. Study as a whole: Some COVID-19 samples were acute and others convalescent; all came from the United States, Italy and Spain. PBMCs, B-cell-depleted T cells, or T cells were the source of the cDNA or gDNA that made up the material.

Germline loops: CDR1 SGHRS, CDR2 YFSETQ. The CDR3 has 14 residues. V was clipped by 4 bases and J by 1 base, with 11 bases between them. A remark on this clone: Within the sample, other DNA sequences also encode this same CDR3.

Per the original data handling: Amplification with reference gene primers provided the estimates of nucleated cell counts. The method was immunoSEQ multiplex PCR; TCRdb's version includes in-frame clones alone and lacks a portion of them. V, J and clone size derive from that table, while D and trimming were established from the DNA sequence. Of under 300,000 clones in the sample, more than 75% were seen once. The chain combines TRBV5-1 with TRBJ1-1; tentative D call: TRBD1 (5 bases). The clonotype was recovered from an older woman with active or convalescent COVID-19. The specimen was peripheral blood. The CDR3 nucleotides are TGCGCCAGCAGCCCCGGAGACAGGAACACTGAAGCTTTCTTT. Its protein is CASSPGDRNTEAFF.